Each of the 16 T cell receptor beta chains below was sequenced from the same sample in a study of blood T cells in healthy people across ages. It was with a sample-barcoded 5' primer and a J-beta primer mix that a second PCR of roughly 7 to 12 cycles was run. TCRdb fed the 5' RACE reads into MiXCR, producing one record per CDR3 protein. The sample includes approximately 1.5 million distinct CDR3 sequences, 34% seen only once; the top ten take approximately 11%. Specimen: blood. These receptors were taken from a woman aged 25-40 years in good health.

The rearrangement uses TRBV20-1 and TRBJ1-1; D unresolved. The CDR3 contains 13 residues. Per germline, CDR1 DFQATT and CDR2 SNEGSKA (reference sequence). Trimming left V 0 bases short and J 1 base short, with 6 bases between. DNA for the CDR3: TGCAGTGCTAGAGAACTCGAGAACACTGAAGCTTTCTTT. Translation: CSARELENTEAFF.

The V and J genes are TRBV6-1 and TRBJ1-5, with 7 bases that match TRBD1. From germline, CDR1 is MNHNS and CDR2 SASEGT. This CDR3 is built from 15 residues. V trimming: 2 bases; J trimming: 7 bases; junction bases outside the gene matches: 8. In DNA, the CDR3 is TGTGCCAGCAGTGAATCGGGGGCAGGGGGGCAGCCCCAGCATTTT. Its translation: CASSESGAGGQPQHF.

A few counts support this clonotype. This chain joins TRBV4-1 and TRBJ2-6; D uncertain. CDR1 and CDR2 from the germline V gene are MGHRA and YSYEKL. The CDR3 spans 16 residues. V was shortened by 0 bases and J by 0 bases, with 6 bases between the two germline ends. CDR3 nucleotides: TGCGCCAGCAGCCAAGATCCTCTCTCTGGGGCCAACGTCCTGACTTTC. Translation gives CASSQDPLSGANVLTF.

On this clonotype: One end of the junction is discordant with germline, which a read error may explain. The J gene is TRBJ2-2, the V gene TRBV13; TRBD2 matches 12 bases. The CDR3 is 16 amino acids. Germline CDR1 and CDR2: PRHDT and FYEKMQ (reference sequence). CDR3 bases: TGTGCCAGCAGCTTCCGACTAGCGGGAGAGACCGGAGAGCTGTTTTTT. Protein sequence: CASSFRLAGETGELFF.

This clonotype turned up a few times. The genes are TRBV20-1 and TRBJ1-2, with a tentative D call TRBD1 (5 bases). Trimming took off 3 bases at V and 5 bases at J, with 16 bases between the two ends. From germline, CDR1 is DFQATT and CDR2 SNEGSKA (reference sequence). The CDR3 is made up of 14 amino acids. CDR3 amino acids: CSASDVGDVYGYTF. The CDR3 region has the DNA TGCAGTGCTAGTGACGTAGGGGATGTTTATGGCTACACCTTC.

This chain joins TRBV19 and TRBJ1-5, with a possible D match to TRBD1 (6 bases). With 9 bases removed from V and 6 bases from J, the gap between germline ends came to 12 bases. The CDR3 spans 12 residues. Germline V gives CDR1 LNHDA, CDR2 SQIVND (reference sequence). In DNA, the CDR3 is TGTGCCAGGAGTGGGGACACTCAGCCCCAGCATTTT. Its translation: CARSGDTQPQHF. The complete variable domain, with remaining parts taken from reference TRBV19 and TRBJ1-5, reads DGGITQSPKYLFRKEGQNVTLSCEQNLNHDAMYWYRQDPGQGLRLIYYSQIVNDFQKGDIAEGYSVSREKKESFPLTVTSAQKNPTAFYLCARSGDTQPQHFGDGTRLSIL.

This clonotype was detected a few times. The chain has TRBV6-1 and TRBJ2-1, with 7 bases lining up with TRBD1. The CDR3 contains 16 residues. Germline assignment: CDR1 MNHNS and CDR2 SASEGT. After removal of 2 bases from V and 7 bases from J, the junction contained 11 bases not matched to a gene. CDR3 loop: CASSETPLDRWNEQFF. The CDR3 DNA reads as TGTGCCAGCAGTGAAACCCCCCTGGACAGGTGGAATGAGCAGTTCTTC.

The V and J genes are TRBV20-1 and TRBJ1-5, with D uncertain. The germline gives CDR1 DFQATT, CDR2 SNEGSKA (reference sequence). The CDR3 consists of 14 residues. V was shortened by 2 bases and J by 2 bases, with 10 bases between the two germline ends. The CDR3 nucleotides are TGCAGTGCTAGATCGGGGATCGGCAATCAGCCCCAGCATTTT. Protein: CSARSGIGNQPQHF.

This chain links TRBV7-9 with TRBJ1-6, with D possibly matching TRBD1 (5 bases). With 5 bases removed from V and 6 bases from J, the gap between germline ends came to 17 bases. The CDR3 is 16 amino acids. Germline CDR1 SEHNR, CDR2 FQNEAQ (reference sequence). The chain's CDR3 is CASSPPGTEGNSPLHF. For the CDR3, the DNA is TGTGCCAGCAGCCCCCCTGGGACGGAGGGTAATTCACCCCTCCACTTT.

This clonotype was counted only a few times. The chain combines TRBV20-1 with TRBJ1-5; a possible D gene is TRBD1 (6 bases). V gave up 4 bases and J gave up 0 bases, with 13 bases separating them. Per germline, CDR1 DFQATT and CDR2 SNEGSKA (reference sequence). This CDR3 comprises 15 residues. The CDR3 DNA is TGCAGTGCTACCAAGGACAGTTATAGCAATCAGCCCCAGCATTTT. Translating it yields CSATKDSYSNQPQHF.

In its sample, this clonotype was seen many times. J is TRBJ2-1 and V is TRBV29-1; D is perhaps TRBD1 or TRBD2 (5 bases each). This CDR3 is built from 12 residues. Trimming pared 6 bases from V and 2 bases from J, leaving 8 bases between. Germline CDR1 SQVTM, CDR2 ANQGSEA. CDR3 coding DNA: TGCAGCGTCGAGGGGACCTACAATGAGCAGTTCTTC. The encoded protein is CSVEGTYNEQFF.

The chain recombines TRBV5-1 with TRBJ1-1; D is perhaps TRBD1 (6 bases). Germline V lookup: CDR1 SGHRS, CDR2 YFSETQ. The CDR3 sequence is 17 residues long. Trimming shortened V by 3 bases and J by 0 bases, and 18 bases separated the two germline ends. The CDR3 bases are TGCGCCAGCAGCTCTGGACAGAGTTTGGGGATGAACACTGAAGCTTTCTTT. It is translated as CASSSGQSLGMNTEAFF. Supplemented by reference TRBV5-1 and TRBJ1-1, the full variable domain reads KAGVTQTPRYLIKTRGQQVTLSCSPISGHRSVSWYQQTPGQGLQFLFEYFSETQRNKGNFPGRFSGRQFSNSRSEMNVSTLELGDSALYLCASSSGQSLGMNTEAFFGQGTRLTVV.

The chain couples TRBV7-2 to TRBJ2-7; the D gene could be TRBD1 or TRBD2 (6 bases each). Trimming cost V 1 base and J 2 bases, with 15 bases left between them. This CDR3 contains 16 residues. Germline V gives CDR1 SGHTA, CDR2 FQGNSA. CDR3 coding DNA: TGTGCCAGCAGCTTAGGTGTGGGGGGCGTCGCCTACGAGCAGTACTTC. It specifies CASSLGVGGVAYEQYF.

This chain links TRBV20-1 with TRBJ2-5; 7 bases agree with TRBD1. V lost 5 bases to trimming and J lost 2 bases; unmatched junction nucleotides: 5. CDR1 is DFQATT and CDR2 is SNEGSKA in the germline V gene (reference sequence). The CDR3 loop spans 13 amino acids. CDR3: CSAETGYQETQYF. As DNA, the CDR3 is TGCAGTGCTGAGACAGGGTATCAAGAGACCCAGTACTTC.

This CDR3 reads CSVESGQASSYNEQFF. The CDR3 DNA is TGCAGCGTTGAATCGGGCCAAGCGAGCTCCTACAATGAGCAGTTCTTC. The chain uses TRBV29-1 and TRBJ2-1; D is uncertain. CDR1 is SQVTM and CDR2 is ANQGSEA in the germline V gene. This CDR3 is 16 amino acids long. The germline V and J ends were trimmed by 2 bases and 0 bases, with 14 bases remaining between them.

This clonotype was seen only a few times. One junction end does not reproduce the germline sequence, and a read error may be involved. The chain has TRBV18 and TRBJ2-5, with D possibly being TRBD2 (5 bases). The CDR3 has 15 residues. Germline-derived CDR1 and CDR2 are KGHSH and LQKENI. DNA for the CDR3: TGTGCCAGTTCACCACCGGGGAACCCGCAAGAGACCCAGTACTTC. Protein sequence: CASSPPGNPQETQYF.